The 21 T cell receptor beta chains reported below all come from one sample, sequenced in a study of CXCR3-negative and CXCR3-positive naive CD8 T cells. Their target antigens are unknown. General observations from the study: CXCR3-positive naive cells had more hydrophobic TRB CDR3s than CXCR3-negative naive cells.

Via 5' RACE with UMI labels, TRB cDNA libraries were prepared. TCRdb reanalyzed the 5' RACE reads and collapses them to one entry per CDR3 protein, without DNA. The sample's table shows some 140,000 distinct CDR3 sequences. Input material: naive CXCR3+ CD8+ T cells from blood. Subset indicated: CD45RO-CCR7+CD27+CD95- naive CD8+ T cells expressing CXCR3 (TNR3+). The origin of the receptors is a human donor in good health. Some clones in this sample may be carry-over from other donors' samples.

The chain links TRBV5-1 to TRBJ2-7. Looked up from germline, CDR1 is SGHRS and CDR2 is YFSETQ. This CDR3 comprises 15 residues. The CDR3 protein is CASSLAVSPSYEQYF.

V is TRBV7-9 and J is TRBJ2-2. Germline V gene data show CDR1 as SEHNR and CDR2 as FQNEAQ (reference sequence). This CDR3 comprises 14 residues. CDR3 protein: CASSLVSTTGELFF. The full variable domain, in which reference TRBV7-9 and TRBJ2-2 provide the parts outside the CDR3, is DTGVSQNPRHKITKRGQNVTFRCDPISEHNRLYWYRQTLGQGPEFLTYFQNEAQLEKSRLLSDRFSAERPKGSFSTLEIQRTEQGDSAMYLCASSLVSTTGELFFGEGSRLTVL.

The chain uses TRBV28 and TRBJ2-3; TCRdb indicates TRBD1, and absent DNA this call remains unverified. The CDR3 runs to 15 residues. Germline lookup yields CDR1 MDHEN and CDR2 SYDVKM. This CDR3 is CASRPSGSQGYTQYF.

The chain recombines TRBV10-3 with TRBJ2-7; the D call of TRBD2 rests on TCRdb alone, since no DNA is present to check it. This CDR3 has 12 amino acids. Germline CDR1 ENHRY, CDR2 SYGVKD. CDR3 residues: CASIGTSYEQYF.

This sequence joins TRBV7-6 and TRBJ2-2; the TCRdb D gene call, TRBD1, has no DNA to confirm it. Looked up from germline, CDR1 is SGHVS and CDR2 is FNYEAQ. The CDR3 consists of 17 residues. The chain's CDR3 is CASSLPPATALTGELFF.

The chain is built from TRBV19 and TRBJ2-1; lacking DNA, the TRBD1 call made by TCRdb goes unchecked. CDR1 is LNHDA and CDR2 is SQIVND in the germline V gene (reference sequence). The CDR3 is 11 amino acids. The CDR3 loop is CASQGVGWQFF.

The V and J genes are TRBV7-3 and TRBJ2-6. The CDR3 covers 14 residues. Germline V lookup: CDR1 SGHTA, CDR2 FQGTGA. CDR3 residues: CASSLDSGANVLTF.

The gene calls are TRBV29-1 and TRBJ2-7; TCRdb calls TRBD2, which cannot be checked without DNA. Germline V gives CDR1 SQVTM, CDR2 ANQGSEA. CDR3 size: 13 residues. The CDR3 protein is CSVGGGDEYEQYF.

The chain couples TRBV28 to TRBJ2-2; TCRdb selects TRBD2, and the lack of DNA leaves this call unchecked. The CDR3 spans 17 residues. The germline CDR1 and CDR2 sequences are MDHEN and SYDVKM. The CDR3 here is CASSLFPAGGITGELFF.

V usage is TRBV4-3 and J usage is TRBJ1-2; the D call from TCRdb, TRBD1, cannot be confirmed without DNA. CDR1 LGHNA and CDR2 YSLEER come from the germline V gene. The CDR3 is 15 residues long. CDR3 loop: CASSQDSGGVYGYTF.

The chain couples TRBV18 to TRBJ2-7; TCRdb selects TRBD1, and the lack of DNA leaves this call unchecked. The CDR3 runs to 14 residues. Looked up from germline, CDR1 is KGHSH and CDR2 is LQKENI. CDR3: CASSPMAEPGEQYF.

The chain links TRBV7-9 to TRBJ2-7; TCRdb names TRBD2, which stays unverified in the absence of DNA. Germline V gene sequence: CDR1 SEHNR, CDR2 FQNEAQ (reference sequence). The CDR3 spans 16 residues. The CDR3 here is CASSPAGLAGHYEQYF.

The chain couples TRBV5-6 to TRBJ2-6; the TCRdb D gene call, TRBD2, has no DNA to confirm it. CDR1 is SGHDT, CDR2 YYEEEE, per germline. This CDR3 comprises 17 residues. CDR3 sequence: CASSFGVYLPGANVLTF.

The chain is built from TRBV29-1 and TRBJ1-3. Germline assignment: CDR1 SQVTM and CDR2 ANQGSEA. The CDR3 covers 11 residues. The CDR3 reads CSVTVRNTIYF. The full variable domain, rest sourced from reference TRBV29-1 and TRBJ1-3, is SAVISQKPSRDICQRGTSLTIQCQVDSQVTMMFWYRQQPGQSLTLIATANQGSEATYESGFVIDKFPISRPNLTFSTLTVSNMSPEDSSIYLCSVTVRNTIYFGEGSWLTVV.

V is TRBV20-1 and J is TRBJ2-7; TCRdb selects TRBD1, and the lack of DNA leaves this call unchecked. The CDR3 covers 13 residues. Looked up from germline, CDR1 is DFQATT and CDR2 is SNEGSKA (reference sequence). This CDR3 reads CSARWDRDYEQYF.

The chain links TRBV5-6 to TRBJ2-1; with no DNA, the TCRdb D assignment of TRBD2 cannot be verified. Germline V gene data show CDR1 as SGHDT and CDR2 as YYEEEE. The CDR3 contains 14 residues. The CDR3 loop reads CASSLPGLFAEQFF.

The J gene is TRBJ2-1, the V gene TRBV20-1; TCRdb's D call of TRBD2 is untestable without DNA. The CDR3 totals 18 residues. From germline, CDR1 is DFQATT and CDR2 SNEGSKA (reference sequence). The CDR3 is CSARGPSGSVRPYNEQFF.

The CDR3 is CSVDLERGDGGFTDTQYF. The chain links TRBV29-1 to TRBJ2-3; TCRdb names TRBD1, which stays unverified in the absence of DNA. This CDR3 spans 18 amino acids. Germline V gene lookup returns CDR1 SQVTM and CDR2 ANQGSEA.

The rearrangement uses TRBV23-1 and TRBJ2-3; with no DNA, the TCRdb D assignment of TRBD1 cannot be verified. TRBV23-1 is given ORF status, its function remaining uncertain. This CDR3 spans 18 amino acids. CDR3 sequence reads: CASSRDRPLYSITDTQYF.

The chain couples TRBV27 to TRBJ1-5; no DNA is available, so the TRBD1 call from TCRdb remains unchecked. The CDR3 runs 15 residues. The V gene's germline CDR1 is MNHEY and CDR2 SMNVEV (reference sequence). The CDR3 loop is CASSLSRGSNQPQHF.

This chain joins TRBV7-6 and TRBJ1-1; TCRdb picks TRBD1, but there is no DNA to check that call. The V gene's germline CDR1 is SGHVS and CDR2 FNYEAQ. The CDR3 covers 16 residues. CDR3 region: CASSPTPGGFSTEAFF.